The rows below give T cell receptor beta chains drawn from one sample of a study of blood T cell repertoires in COVID-19. The assay was immunoSEQ multiplex PCR, and TCRdb's table has in-frame clones only and misses some. The sample has 190,000 or so clones, more than 85% seen once; the top ten hold 2.5% to 3.5%. The sample was peripheral blood. The source of these receptors is a man aged 35-49 years with active or convalescent COVID-19. CDR3s include the opening cysteine and the closing phenylalanine or tryptophan. The D gene is left open where the match is weak.

TRBJ2-1,NA,TRBV7-9,TGTGCCAGCAGCTTCGGGCGGACAAAAAGCTCCTACAATGAGCAGTTCTTC,CASSFGRTKSSYNEQFF
TRBJ1-4,TRBD1,TRBV5-5,TGTGCCAGCAGCACCGGACAGGGCGACGAAAAACTGTTTTTT,CASSTGQGDEKLFF
TRBJ2-7,TRBD2,TRBV5-1,TGCGCCAGCAGCTTGGCCGCGGGGGAGGCCTACGAGCAGTACTTC,CASSLAAGEAYEQYF
TRBJ2-4,NA,TRBV6-2/TRBV6-3,TGTGCCAGCAGTTACGGCATAGCCAAAAACATTCAGTACTTC,CASSYGIAKNIQYF
TRBJ1-1,TRBD1,TRBV11-3,TGTGCCAGCAGCCAAGGGGGCAGGGGGGATGCTTTCTTT,CASSQGGRGDAFF
TRBJ2-1,NA,TRBV5-1,TGCGCCAGCAGCTTGGGACAGAGTAGCTACAATGAGCAGTTCTTC,CASSLGQSSYNEQFF
TRBJ2-4,NA,TRBV6-4,TGTGCCAGCACCCCCACCCCAGGCCTAGCCAAAAACATTCAGTACTTC,CASTPTPGLAKNIQYF
TRBJ1-1,NA,TRBV4-3,TGCGCCAGCAGCCTCACAGCCTACACTGAAGCTTTCTTT,CASSLTAYTEAFF
TRBJ2-7,NA,TRBV7-6,TGTGCCAGCAGCTACGGGGATGCGCGGGAGCAGTACTTC,CASSYGDAREQYF
TRBJ1-4,NA,TRBV30,TGTGCCTGGAGTGTATTAGGGGAGGGAAAACTGTTTTTT,CAWSVLGEGKLFF
TRBJ2-3,TRBD2,TRBV27,TGTGCCAGCAGTCCCCTAGCGGGGGGCCTCACAGATACGCAGTATTTT,CASSPLAGGLTDTQYF
TRBJ1-6,TRBD1,TRBV25-1,TGTGCCAGCAGTGGGCCAGGGGGAATCTCCTATAATTCACCCCTCCACTTT,CASSGPGGISYNSPLHF
TRBJ1-1,NA,TRBV11-2,TGTGCCAGCAGCTTACTAGGAGAGAACACTGAAGCTTTCTTT,CASSLLGENTEAFF
TRBJ1-5,NA,TRBV2,TGTGCCAGCAGTGGAGCCGCAGGAACGATCAATCAGCCCCAGCATTTT,CASSGAAGTINQPQHF
TRBJ1-5,TRBD1,TRBV2,TGTGCCAGCAGTCGACAGGGGGGCAATCAGCCCCAGCATTTT,CASSRQGGNQPQHF
TRBJ2-1,TRBD2,TRBV4-1,TGCGCCAGCAGCCAAGATCGAGGTGTCGGGGGGACGGACTACAATGAGCAGTTCTTC,CASSQDRGVGGTDYNEQFF
TRBJ2-7,TRBD1,TRBV4-1,TGCGCCAGCAGCCAAGCCGGGACAGGGTCCTACGAGCAGTACTTC,CASSQAGTGSYEQYF
TRBJ2-5,TRBD2,TRBV3-1/TRBV3-2,TGTGCCAGCAGCCCTAGCGGGGGGGCTAGAGAGACCCAGTACTTC,CASSPSGGARETQYF
TRBJ1-5,NA,TRBV4-1,TGCGCCAGCAGCCAAGAGGCCAATCAGCCCCAGCATTTT,CASSQEANQPQHF
TRBJ2-7,TRBD1,TRBV5-1,TGCGCCAGCGGCGACAGGGATGACGAGCAGTACTTC,CASGDRDDEQYF